These T cell receptor beta chains were read from a single sample in a study of shared clonotypes between healthy human individuals. TCRdb's table, derived via immunoSEQ multiplex PCR, lists solely in-frame clones and lacks some. The data show 2 million to 2.5 million clones, 93% seen once. The specimen sequenced was naive CD4+ T cells from PBMCs. The receptors stem from a man between 18 and 29 years old in good health. Some clones in this sample may be carry-over from other donors' samples. Each CDR3 is given with its conserved first and last residue. D genes are given only for firm matches. Expanded clones are given a class, and other clones once, few, many or no size at all.

size	D	V	J	CDR3	DNA
-	TRBD1	TRBV2	TRBJ2-7	CASKPGQHYEQYF	TGTGCCAGCAAGCCGGGACAGCACTACGAGCAGTACTTC
few	-	TRBV4-1	TRBJ1-5	CASSPPGSNQPQHF	TGCGCCAGCAGCCCGCCCGGAAGCAATCAGCCCCAGCATTTT
-	TRBD1	TRBV28	TRBJ2-2	CASSFDRGRSGELFF	TGTGCCAGCAGTTTCGACAGGGGGCGGTCCGGGGAGCTGTTTTTT
-	-	TRBV5-4	TRBJ2-4	CASSLGATEVLVKNIQYF	TGTGCCAGCAGCTTGGGTGCGACGGAGGTGCTAGTCAAAAACATTCAGTACTTC
once	TRBD2	TRBV4-2	TRBJ2-1	CASSQPTLAGGPQEQFF	TGTGCCAGCAGCCAACCAACTCTAGCGGGAGGGCCACAGGAGCAGTTCTTC
-	-	TRBV5-1	TRBJ1-2	CASSLEAGYYGYTF	TGCGCCAGCAGCTTGGAGGCCGGGTACTATGGCTACACCTTC
-	TRBD1	TRBV5-4	TRBJ1-4	CASSTDRVDEKLFF	TGTGCCAGCAGCACGGACAGGGTAGACGAAAAACTGTTTTTT
-	-	TRBV20-1	TRBJ1-1	CSAGGTTEAFF	TGCAGTGCTGGCGGCACGACTGAAGCTTTCTTT
-	TRBD1	TRBV14	TRBJ2-7	CASSQRTGTGLDEQYF	TGTGCCAGCAGCCAAAGGACCGGGACAGGATTGGACGAGCAGTACTTC
-	-	TRBV28	TRBJ1-1	CASSPGGGTEAFF	TGTGCCAGCAGCCCTGGGGGGGGGACTGAAGCTTTCTTT
-	-	TRBV28	TRBJ2-7	CASSLGGWAYEQYF	TGTGCCAGCAGTTTAGGCGGGTGGGCCTACGAGCAGTACTTC
once	TRBD1	TRBV5-1	TRBJ2-5	CASSPDRVGQETQYF	TGCGCCAGCAGCCCGGACAGGGTTGGCCAAGAGACCCAGTACTTC
-	-	TRBV18	TRBJ1-2	CASSPFGTPIYGYTF	TGTGCCAGCTCACCATTTGGGACGCCCATCTATGGCTACACCTTC
-	TRBD1	TRBV6-1	TRBJ1-5	CASSLTGAEHF	TGTGCCAGCAGCCTGACAGGGGCCGAGCATTTT
-	-	TRBV29-1	TRBJ1-3	CSVAGGHSSGNTIYF	TGCAGCGTTGCGGGCGGCCATAGCTCTGGAAACACCATATATTTT
-	TRBD2	TRBV2	TRBJ2-1	CASGLAGYNEQFF	TGTGCCAGCGGACTAGCGGGCTACAATGAGCAGTTCTTC
-	-	TRBV6-4	TRBJ2-6	CASSDYSSGANVLTF	TGTGCCAGCAGTGACTACAGCTCTGGGGCCAACGTCCTGACTTTC
-	TRBD1	TRBV4-2	TRBJ1-2	CASSVTGVGEGYTF	TGTGCCAGCAGCGTTACAGGGGTAGGGGAAGGCTACACCTTC
-	-	TRBV7-9	TRBJ2-5	CASSPLNLGETQYF	TGTGCCAGCAGTCCTCTAAACTTGGGGGAGACCCAGTACTTC
-	-	TRBV28	TRBJ1-1	CASSWGLGMGEAFF	TGTGCCAGCAGTTGGGGACTAGGAATGGGTGAAGCTTTCTTT
-	-	TRBV28	TRBJ1-1	CASSQVRGILNTEAFF	TGTGCCAGCAGTCAAGTGAGGGGAATTCTGAACACTGAAGCTTTCTTT
-	-	TRBV29-1	TRBJ2-7	CSVFLYEQYF	TGCAGCGTTTTTCTCTACGAGCAGTACTTC
-	TRBD1	TRBV5-5	TRBJ2-1	CASSSRWGQGYNEQFF	TGTGCCAGCAGCTCTCGATGGGGACAGGGATACAATGAGCAGTTCTTC
-	-	TRBV2	TRBJ2-7	CASSAGRSSYEQYF	TGTGCCAGCAGCGCAGGGCGAAGCTCCTACGAGCAGTACTTC
-	-	TRBV30	TRBJ1-3	CAWRLTGNSGNTIYF	TGTGCCTGGAGATTAACAGGGAATTCGGGAAACACCATATATTTT
-	TRBD1	TRBV27	TRBJ2-3	CASSLRWPGQGPDTQYF	TGTGCCAGCAGTTTGCGATGGCCGGGACAGGGTCCAGATACGCAGTATTTT
-	TRBD1	TRBV5-4	TRBJ2-7	CASSFRDRGDYEQYF	TGTGCCAGCAGCTTCCGGGACAGGGGGGACTACGAGCAGTACTTC
-	-	TRBV15	TRBJ2-5	CATSRVGGETQYF	TGTGCCACCAGCAGAGTTGGGGGAGAGACCCAGTACTTC
few	TRBD1	TRBV7-2	TRBJ2-7	CASSLGTGTYEQYF	TGTGCCAGCAGCTTAGGGACAGGGACCTACGAGCAGTACTTC
-	-	TRBV11-3	TRBJ2-7	CASSLHTVNLTGRYEQYF	TGTGCCAGCAGCCTCCACACTGTTAACTTGACGGGGCGGTACGAGCAGTACTTC
-	-	TRBV11-2	TRBJ1-5	CASSFLSGPNQPQHF	-
-	-	TRBV5-6	TRBJ2-3	CASSLSLERSTDTQYF	TGTGCCAGCAGCTTGTCACTAGAACGAAGCACAGATACGCAGTATTTT
once	-	TRBV7-9	TRBJ1-1	CASSFGPTGRSTEAFF	TGCGCCAGCAGCTTCGGGCCGACTGGAAGGAGCACTGAAGCTTTCTTT
-	-	TRBV18	TRBJ2-3	CASSLDVGGASTDTQYF	TGTGCCAGCTCACTGGACGTTGGAGGCGCTAGCACAGATACGCAGTATTTT
-	TRBD2	TRBV6-5	TRBJ2-5	CASRVSGRETQYF	TGTGCCAGCAGGGTTAGCGGGAGAGAGACCCAGTACTTC
-	-	TRBV20-1	TRBJ2-1	CSAKAGHEQFF	TGCAGTGCTAAGGCCGGTCATGAGCAGTTCTTC
-	TRBD2	TRBV10-3	TRBJ2-7	CAISSSAGGSYEQYF	TGTGCCATCAGCTCCTCAGCTGGCGGGAGCTACGAGCAGTACTTC
-	-	TRBV5-1	TRBJ1-1	CASSWNQDPKATRRTEAFF	TGCGCCAGCAGCTGGAACCAGGACCCTAAGGCCACAAGGCGGACTGAAGCTTTCTTT
-	-	TRBV29-1	TRBJ2-5	CSVEGLNKETQYF	TGCAGCGTTGAGGGACTTAATAAAGAGACCCAGTACTTC
-	TRBD2	TRBV9	TRBJ2-2	CASSVVGSGSIGELFF	TGTGCCAGCAGCGTAGTTGGTAGCGGGAGTATCGGGGAGCTGTTTTTT
-	-	TRBV7-2	TRBJ2-7	CASSLYRTGSYEQYF	TGTGCCAGCAGTTTATACCGGACGGGGAGTTACGAGCAGTACTTC
once	-	TRBV4-3	TRBJ2-7	CASSQDAQGRYEQYF	TGCGCCAGCAGCCAAGATGCCCAGGGTCGCTACGAGCAGTACTTC
-	-	TRBV5-1	TRBJ2-1	CASAPGSYFNEQFF	TGCGCCAGCGCCCCAGGGTCCTACTTCAATGAGCAGTTCTTC
-	TRBD1	TRBV5-6	TRBJ2-5	CASSPIRGTGPPPKYF	TGTGCCAGCAGCCCAATAAGGGGGACAGGGCCTCCTCCCAAGTACTTC
once	TRBD1	TRBV7-6	TRBJ2-7	CASTGGQGAGEQYF	TGTGCCAGCACCGGCGGGCAGGGGGCTGGGGAGCAGTACTTC
-	-	TRBV7-2	TRBJ2-1	CASSLFRTTEQFF	TGTGCCAGCAGCTTATTCAGAACGACTGAGCAGTTCTTC